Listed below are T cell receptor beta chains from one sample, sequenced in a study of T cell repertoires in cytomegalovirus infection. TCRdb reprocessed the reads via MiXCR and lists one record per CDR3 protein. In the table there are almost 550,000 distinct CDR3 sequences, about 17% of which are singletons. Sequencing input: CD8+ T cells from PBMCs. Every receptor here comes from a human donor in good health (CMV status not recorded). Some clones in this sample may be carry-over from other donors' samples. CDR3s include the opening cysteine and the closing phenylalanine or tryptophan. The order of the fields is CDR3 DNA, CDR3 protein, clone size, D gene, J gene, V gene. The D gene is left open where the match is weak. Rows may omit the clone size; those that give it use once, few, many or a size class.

CDR3 DNA: TGCGCCAGCAGCTTGGAAGTTTTCACTGAAGCTTTCTTT; CDR3 protein: CASSLEVFTEAFF; clone size: few; D gene: .; J gene: TRBJ1-1; V gene: TRBV5-1
CDR3 DNA: TGTGCCACCACCTGGGGCCTGAGCTCCTACAATGAGCAGTTCTTC; CDR3 protein: CATTWGLSSYNEQFF; clone size: many; D gene: .; J gene: TRBJ2-1; V gene: TRBV3-1
CDR3 DNA: TGTGCCAGCAGTTTAGTAACAGCTCAAGAGACCCAGTACTTC; CDR3 protein: CASSLVTAQETQYF; clone size: many; D gene: .; J gene: TRBJ2-5; V gene: TRBV11-2
CDR3 DNA: TGTGCCAGCAGCTTAGGTGACAGGGGTGATGGCTACACCTTC; CDR3 protein: CASSLGDRGDGYTF; clone size: many; D gene: TRBD1; J gene: TRBJ1-2; V gene: TRBV7-9
CDR3 DNA: TGTGCCAGCAGTTATACCGGGACAGGCTACAATGAGCAGTTCTTC; CDR3 protein: CASSYTGTGYNEQFF; clone size: many; D gene: TRBD1; J gene: TRBJ2-1; V gene: TRBV7-9
CDR3 DNA: TGTGCCAGCAGCTTGGATGGTGATCAAGAGACCCAGTACTTC; CDR3 protein: CASSLDGDQETQYF; clone size: many; D gene: .; J gene: TRBJ2-5; V gene: TRBV7-6
CDR3 DNA: TGTGCCATCAGTGTGCCAGGAGGGTTGGACTATGGCTACACCTTC; CDR3 protein: CAISVPGGLDYGYTF; clone size: many; D gene: .; J gene: TRBJ1-2; V gene: TRBV10-3
CDR3 DNA: TGTGCCAGCAGTGAAGATATAGGGCGGTCAGATACGCAGTATTTT; CDR3 protein: CASSEDIGRSDTQYF; clone size: few; D gene: .; J gene: TRBJ2-3; V gene: TRBV6-1
CDR3 DNA: TGTGCCAGCAGTACCACCGGGACCGCCATTACCTACGAGCAGTACTTC; CDR3 protein: CASSTTGTAITYEQYF; clone size: few; D gene: .; J gene: TRBJ2-7; V gene: TRBV27
CDR3 DNA: TGTGCCAGCAGCGAGAGCAATCAGCCCCAGCATTTT; CDR3 protein: CASSESNQPQHF; clone size: many; D gene: .; J gene: TRBJ1-5; V gene: TRBV7-9
CDR3 DNA: TGTGCCAGCAGCTTAGAACGACAGGGGGCCGGGAACACTGAAGCTTTCTTT; CDR3 protein: CASSLERQGAGNTEAFF; clone size: .; D gene: TRBD1; J gene: TRBJ1-1; V gene: TRBV13
CDR3 DNA: TGTGCCAGCACCCTTGGAGCCCCAAACATTCAGTACTTC; CDR3 protein: CASTLGAPNIQYF; clone size: many; D gene: .; J gene: TRBJ2-4; V gene: TRBV12-3/TRBV12-4
CDR3 DNA: TGTGCCAGCAGCGTACAGCGGGAGAGGCGCACCGGGGAGCTGTTTTTT; CDR3 protein: CASSVQRERRTGELFF; clone size: .; D gene: TRBD2; J gene: TRBJ2-2; V gene: TRBV9
CDR3 DNA: TGTGCCAGCAGTTCGCTCAGAATCGCAGGGGGAAAGGGGGACACTGAAGCTTTCTTT; CDR3 protein: CASSSLRIAGGKGDTEAFF; clone size: .; D gene: TRBD1; J gene: TRBJ1-1; V gene: TRBV25-1
CDR3 DNA: TGTGCCAGCAGCCCCTATCTAGCGGGAGAAACCGGGGAGCTGTTTTTT; CDR3 protein: CASSPYLAGETGELFF; clone size: .; D gene: TRBD2; J gene: TRBJ2-2; V gene: TRBV7-9
CDR3 DNA: TGTGCCTGGAGCGTAGGGGGGGGAGAGACCCAGTACTTC; CDR3 protein: CAWSVGGGETQYF; clone size: .; D gene: .; J gene: TRBJ2-5; V gene: TRBV30
CDR3 DNA: TGTGCCAGCAGCGGCAGCGGGAAGTCGGGGCCCGGGGAGCTGTTTTTT; CDR3 protein: CASSGSGKSGPGELFF; clone size: few; D gene: TRBD2; J gene: TRBJ2-2; V gene: TRBV7-6
CDR3 DNA: TGTGCCAGCAGCCCCCAGGGAAAAGAGACCCAGTACTTC; CDR3 protein: CASSPQGKETQYF; clone size: many; D gene: .; J gene: TRBJ2-5; V gene: TRBV7-8
CDR3 DNA: TGTGCCAGCAGGAATCGAATAGGTCCCGACACTGAAGCTTTCTTT; CDR3 protein: CASRNRIGPDTEAFF; clone size: few; D gene: .; J gene: TRBJ1-1; V gene: TRBV27
CDR3 DNA: TGTGCCAGCCCGGGGACCTATGGCTACACCTTC; CDR3 protein: CASPGTYGYTF; clone size: few; D gene: .; J gene: TRBJ1-2; V gene: TRBV2
CDR3 DNA: TGTGCCACCAGTGGTGGGGGGCTAGGGGAGCAGTACTTC; CDR3 protein: CATSGGGLGEQYF; clone size: few; D gene: .; J gene: TRBJ2-7; V gene: TRBV24-1
CDR3 DNA: TGTGCCAGCAGTTTCAGTATAATAAGCAATCAGCCCCAGCATTTT; CDR3 protein: CASSFSIISNQPQHF; clone size: few; D gene: .; J gene: TRBJ1-5; V gene: TRBV28
CDR3 DNA: TGTGCCAGCAGCTTGACAGATAACACCGGGGAGCTGTTTTTT; CDR3 protein: CASSLTDNTGELFF; clone size: .; D gene: .; J gene: TRBJ2-2; V gene: TRBV7-9
CDR3 DNA: TGTGCCAGCAGTCTATTGACTAGCTCAAGCACAGATACGCAGTATTTT; CDR3 protein: CASSLLTSSSTDTQYF; clone size: many; D gene: TRBD2; J gene: TRBJ2-3; V gene: TRBV12-3/TRBV12-4